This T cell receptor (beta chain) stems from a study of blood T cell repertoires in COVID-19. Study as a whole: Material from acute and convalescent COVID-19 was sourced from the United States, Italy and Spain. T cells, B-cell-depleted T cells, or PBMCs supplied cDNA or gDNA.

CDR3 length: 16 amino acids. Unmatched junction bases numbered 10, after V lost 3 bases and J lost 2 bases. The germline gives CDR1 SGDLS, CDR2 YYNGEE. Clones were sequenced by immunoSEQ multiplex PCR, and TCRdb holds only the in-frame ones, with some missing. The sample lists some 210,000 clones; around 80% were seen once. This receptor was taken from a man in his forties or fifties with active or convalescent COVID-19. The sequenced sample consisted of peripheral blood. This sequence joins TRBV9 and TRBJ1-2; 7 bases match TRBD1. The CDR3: CASSAVPGTENYGYTF. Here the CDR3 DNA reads TGTGCCAGCAGCGCAGTACCTGGGACAGAAAACTATGGCTACACCTTC.